The 26 T cell receptor beta chains presented below share a single source sample, sequenced in a study of T-cell memory formation after mild COVID-19. TCRdb ran MiXCR on the 5' RACE reads and lists one entry per CDR3 protein. This sample has around 530,000 distinct CDR3 sequences, with about 22% found just once. Input material: PBMCs or a T cell subset sorted from them (not recorded which). The receptors here all came from an adult woman who had mild COVID-19 (a few samples of this study predate the infection). Cell type and time point are not known.

This clonotype showed up just a few times. The junction does not match germline at one end; this may be a read error. The chain employs TRBV7-7 and TRBJ2-3, with D hard to call. Looked up from germline, CDR1 is SSHAT and CDR2 is FNYEAQ (reference sequence). This CDR3 spans 12 amino acids. The CDR3: CASSPPADTQYF. CDR3 bases: TGTGCTAGCAGCCCCCCAGCAGATACGCAGTATTTT.

V usage is TRBV20-1 and J usage is TRBJ1-2, with D uncertain. V was cut by 1 base and J by 6 bases, with 9 bases left in between. This CDR3 has 12 residues. In germline, CDR1 is DFQATT, CDR2 SNEGSKA (reference sequence). Here the CDR3 reads CSARAAANGYTF. Written as DNA, the CDR3 is TGCAGTGCTAGAGCGGCAGCGAATGGCTACACCTTC.

The chain is built from TRBV9 and TRBJ1-4; 12 bases fit TRBD1. The germline CDR1 and CDR2 sequences are SGDLS and YYNGEE. After removal of 3 bases from V and 2 bases from J, the junction contained 2 bases not matched to a gene. The CDR3 covers 16 residues. The CDR3 sequence is CASSGGTGGTNEKLFF. DNA for the CDR3: TGTGCCAGCAGCGGCGGGACAGGGGGCACTAATGAAAAACTGTTTTTT.

There are a few counts of this clonotype. The chain links TRBV7-9 to TRBJ2-5; 8 positions agree with TRBD2. Per germline, CDR1 SEHNR and CDR2 FQNEAQ (reference sequence). This CDR3 region has 14 residues. V gave up 7 bases and J gave up 2 bases; unmatched junction bases: 6. The CDR3, as DNA: TGTGCCAGCAACCCGGGACTAGGGCAAGAGACCCAGTACTTC. As protein: CASNPGLGQETQYF. Looking up the rest from reference TRBV7-9 and TRBJ2-5 gives the full variable domain: DTGVSQNPRHKITKRGQNVTFRCDPISEHNRLYWYRQTLGQGPEFLTYFQNEAQLEKSRLLSDRFSAERPKGSFSTLEIQRTEQGDSAMYLCASNPGLGQETQYFGPGTRLLVL.

The chain links TRBV2 to TRBJ2-7; TRBD2 might be the D (6 bases). Germline CDR1 is SNHLY and CDR2 is FYNNEI. The CDR3 is made up of 15 amino acids. Trimming removed 5 bases from V and 0 bases from J, with 14 bases in between. CDR3 nucleotide sequence: TGTGCCAGCAGTAACCGGGACTCAAGCTCCTACGAGCAGTACTTC. Encoded protein: CASSNRDSSSYEQYF. Combining the CDR3 with reference TRBV2 and TRBJ2-7 gives the whole variable domain EPEVTQTPSHQVTQMGQEVILRCVPISNHLYFYWYRQILGQKVEFLVSFYNNEISEKSEIFDDQFSVERPDGSNFTLKIRSTKLEDSAMYFCASSNRDSSSYEQYFGPGTRLTVT.

The chain uses TRBV7-9 and TRBJ1-1, with D tentatively TRBD1 (5 bases). The V end lost 5 bases, the J end lost 4 bases, and 20 bases lay between the germline ends. Germline loops: CDR1 SEHNR, CDR2 FQNEAQ (reference sequence). CDR3 size: 16 residues. The chain's CDR3 is CASSLKRSGRGTEAFF. The DNA for the CDR3 is TGTGCCAGCAGCCTAAAGAGGTCCGGGAGGGGCACTGAAGCTTTCTTT.

This clonotype came up a few times. The V call is TRBV27, the J call TRBJ1-2; TRBD1 might be the D (5 bases). V was clipped by 4 bases and J by 8 bases, with 20 bases between them. This CDR3 has 15 amino acids. Germline V gene lookup returns CDR1 MNHEY and CDR2 SMNVEV (reference sequence). CDR3 protein: CASSSPGPPPGGYTF. CDR3 in DNA: TGTGCCAGCAGTTCACCGGGACCTCCCCCCGGGGGCTACACCTTC.

The chain is built from TRBV5-4 and TRBJ1-2, with D tentatively TRBD1 (6 bases). Germline loops: CDR1 SGHNT, CDR2 YYREEE (reference sequence). Trimming shortened V by 5 bases and J by 7 bases, and 21 bases separated the two germline ends. This CDR3 is 15 amino acids long. The CDR3 sequence is CASRYIGGSSGGYTF. CDR3 bases: TGTGCCAGCAGATACATCGGGGGCAGCTCGGGTGGCTACACCTTC.

This clonotype has just a few counts. This chain links TRBV28 with TRBJ2-5; D is undetermined. CDR3 length equals 13 residues. V was clipped by 3 bases and J by 2 bases, with 7 bases between them. Germline V gene data show CDR1 as MDHEN and CDR2 as SYDVKM. The CDR3 is CASSFYKQETQYF. The CDR3 nucleotides read TGTGCCAGCAGTTTTTATAAGCAAGAGACCCAGTACTTC.

This clonotype has just a few counts. The chain combines TRBV7-9 with TRBJ2-7; the D is unclear. V lost 5 bases, J lost 5 bases, and 16 bases lay in between. Germline V lookup: CDR1 SEHNR, CDR2 FQNEAQ (reference sequence). The CDR3 runs 14 residues. The CDR3 DNA sequence: TGTGCCAGCAGCCCGAAGTCCAAAGAGCACGAGCAGTACTTC. Its protein product is CASSPKSKEHEQYF.

V is TRBV3-1 and J is TRBJ1-6; TRBD1 agrees at 10 bases. CDR1 is LGHDT, CDR2 YNNKEL, per germline (reference sequence). The V and J ends lost 4 bases and 14 bases, in that order; junction bases with no gene match: 17. The CDR3 has 17 residues. The chain's CDR3 is CASSRAGTGDLLGALHF. The CDR3 DNA follows: TGTGCCAGCAGCCGAGCCGGGACAGGGGACCTCCTGGGGGCCCTCCACTTT. Full variable domain (remainder filled in from reference TRBV3-1 and TRBJ1-6): DTAVSQTPKYLVTQMGNDKSIKCEQNLGHDTMYWYKQDSKKFLKIMFSYNNKELIINETVPNRFSPKSPDKAHLNLHINSLELGDSAVYFCASSRAGTGDLLGALHFGNGTRLTVT.

This chain links TRBV7-9 with TRBJ2-7, with D unresolved. The germline V and J ends were trimmed by 5 bases and 3 bases, with 23 bases remaining between them. The V gene's germline CDR1 is SEHNR and CDR2 FQNEAQ (reference sequence). The CDR3 is made up of 17 amino acids. The CDR3 loop is CASSPPAGSTDHYEQYF. The DNA for the CDR3 is TGTGCCAGCAGCCCCCCAGCTGGGTCTACCGACCACTACGAGCAGTACTTC.

The chain uses TRBV18 and TRBJ2-7; D might be TRBD1 (6 bases). The CDR3 sequence is 14 residues long. The V gene's germline CDR1 is KGHSH and CDR2 LQKENI. With 1 base removed from V and 2 bases from J, the gap between germline ends came to 9 bases. In DNA form, the CDR3 reads TGTGCCAGCTCACCACTTGACAGGCCCTACGAGCAGTACTTC. This translates into CASSPLDRPYEQYF.

The chain recombines TRBV29-1 with TRBJ2-5; D is ambiguous. The length of the CDR3 is 13 residues. Trimming shortened V by 7 bases and J by 1 base, and 13 bases separated the two germline ends. The germline V gene encodes CDR1 SQVTM and CDR2 ANQGSEA. CDR3 in DNA: TGCAGCGCCGACCCCGGCGGCCAAGAGACCCAGTACTTC. It codes for CSADPGGQETQYF.

The gene calls are TRBV30 and TRBJ2-3, with 10 bases that match TRBD1. Germline loops: CDR1 GTSNPN, CDR2 SVGIG (reference sequence). CDR3 size: 13 residues. V shed 5 bases, J shed 6 bases, and the junction held 5 bases outside the gene matches. The CDR3 reads CAWGTGVKDTQYF. The CDR3 DNA reads TGTGCCTGGGGGACAGGGGTCAAGGATACGCAGTATTTT.

There are many counts of this clonotype. The chain links TRBV7-2 to TRBJ2-7; weak D call: TRBD1 (6 bases). Germline loops: CDR1 SGHTA, CDR2 FQGNSA. Trimming shortened V by 4 bases and J by 3 bases, and 10 bases separated the two germline ends. CDR3 length equals 13 residues. The CDR3, as DNA: TGTGCCAGCAGCTCCCGGACAGTCTACGAGCAGTACTTC. Translation: CASSSRTVYEQYF.

This clonotype was seen only a few times. The rearrangement uses TRBV2 and TRBJ2-1; unclear D gene. The CDR3 covers 11 residues. The germline V gene has CDR1 SNHLY and CDR2 FYNNEI. Trimming cost V 1 base and J 13 bases, with 8 bases left between them. In DNA form, the CDR3 reads TGTGCCAGCAGTGAAGGACCCATTCAGTTCTTC. Its translation: CASSEGPIQFF.

The chain has TRBV11-1 and TRBJ1-1, with a weak D call TRBD1 (5 bases). CDR1 SGHAT and CDR2 FQDESV come from the germline V gene (reference sequence). The V and J ends lost 2 bases and 4 bases respectively, with 14 bases between them. The CDR3 is 15 amino acids. The CDR3 DNA reads as TGTGCCAGCAGCTTAAATGGTGGCGGGGGCACTGAAGCTTTCTTT. Translating it yields CASSLNGGGGTEAFF.

This rearrangement joins TRBV12-3 or TRBV12-4 to TRBJ2-5; D tentatively reads TRBD1 or TRBD2 (5 bases each). The CDR3 has 15 amino acids. Trimming left V 6 bases short and J 3 bases short, with 17 bases between. CDR3 in DNA: TGTGCCAGCAGCTTGGGACCGGGATCAGAAGAGACCCAGTACTTC. Translated, it gives CASSLGPGSEETQYF.

This chain joins TRBV24-1 and TRBJ2-1, with 13 bases aligning to TRBD2. The CDR3 runs 16 residues. The ends lost 4 bases at V and 7 bases at J; junction bases unmatched: 6. Germline V gene data show CDR1 as KGHDR and CDR2 as SFDVKD. The CDR3 DNA is TGTGCCACCAGTGACTCCGGGACTAGCGGGATTAATGAGCAGTTCTTC. Residues: CATSDSGTSGINEQFF.

The CDR3 nucleotides are TGCAGTGCTAGAGATCGGGGGGACAATCAGCCCCAGCATTTT. It codes for CSARDRGDNQPQHF. The chain recombines TRBV20-1 with TRBJ1-5; possibly TRBD1 for D (5 bases). The CDR3 extends over 14 amino acids. CDR1 is DFQATT and CDR2 is SNEGSKA in the germline V gene (reference sequence). V was shortened by 0 bases and J by 3 bases, with 9 bases between the two germline ends.

For the CDR3, the DNA is TGTGCCAGCGGGGAGGAGGGCCCGTACAATGAGCAGTTCTTC. Translated: CASGEEGPYNEQFF. The genes are TRBV6-2 or TRBV6-3 and TRBJ2-1, with a tentative D call TRBD2 (6 bases). Germline values: CDR1 MNHEY, CDR2 SVGEGT. The CDR3 consists of 14 residues. V was pared by 8 bases and J by 4 bases, with 15 bases between.

The genes are TRBV2 and TRBJ1-2, with D perhaps matching TRBD1 (6 bases). Germline values: CDR1 SNHLY, CDR2 FYNNEI. Trimming pared 9 bases from V and 8 bases from J, leaving 16 bases between. This CDR3 is built from 12 residues. CDR3 nucleotide sequence: TGTGCCAGGCTAACAGGGCCCCAGGGCTACACCTTC. Protein product: CARLTGPQGYTF. The full variable domain, its missing parts supplied by reference TRBV2 and TRBJ1-2, is EPEVTQTPSHQVTQMGQEVILRCVPISNHLYFYWYRQILGQKVEFLVSFYNNEISEKSEIFDDQFSVERPDGSNFTLKIRSTKLEDSAMYFCARLTGPQGYTFGSGTRLTVV.

A few counts support this clonotype. This chain uses TRBV12-3 or TRBV12-4 with TRBJ1-5, with 9 nucleotides matching TRBD1. The CDR3 spans 14 residues. V lost 6 bases, J lost 7 bases, and 7 bases stayed unmatched. CDR3 in DNA: TGTGCCAGCAGCGCAACAGGGGGCGCGCAGCCCCAGCATTTT. It is translated as CASSATGGAQPQHF.

J is TRBJ2-3 and V is TRBV7-7, with D possibly being TRBD2 (6 bases). Per the germline V gene, CDR1 is SSHAT and CDR2 is FNYEAQ (reference sequence). The V end lost 5 bases, the J end lost 5 bases, and 29 bases lay between the germline ends. The CDR3 length is 19 residues. The CDR3 loop reads CASSPAAVTSHGAEDTQYF. As DNA, the CDR3 is TGTGCCAGCAGCCCGGCGGCGGTTACTAGCCATGGGGCAGAAGATACGCAGTATTTT.

The genes are TRBV12-3 or TRBV12-4 and TRBJ2-1; 7 bases align to TRBD2. The CDR3 extends over 14 amino acids. Trimming removed 4 bases from V and 6 bases from J; junction bases left unmatched: 6. DNA of the CDR3: TGTGCCAGCAGTTGGGCACTAGCGTCCAATGAGCAGTTCTTC. Translating gives CASSWALASNEQFF.